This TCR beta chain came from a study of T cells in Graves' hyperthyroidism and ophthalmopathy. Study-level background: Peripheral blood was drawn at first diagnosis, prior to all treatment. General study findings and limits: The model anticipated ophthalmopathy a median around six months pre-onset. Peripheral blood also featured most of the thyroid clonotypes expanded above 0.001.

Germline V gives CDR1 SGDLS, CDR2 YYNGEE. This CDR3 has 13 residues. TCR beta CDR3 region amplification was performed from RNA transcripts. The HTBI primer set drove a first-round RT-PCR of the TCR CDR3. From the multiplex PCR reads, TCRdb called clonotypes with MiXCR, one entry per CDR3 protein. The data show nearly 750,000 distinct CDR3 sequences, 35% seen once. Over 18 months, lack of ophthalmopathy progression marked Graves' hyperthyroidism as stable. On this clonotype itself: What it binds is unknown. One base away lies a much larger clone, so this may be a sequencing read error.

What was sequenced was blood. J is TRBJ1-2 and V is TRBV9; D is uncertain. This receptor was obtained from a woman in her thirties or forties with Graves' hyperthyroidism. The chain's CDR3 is CACSVESSYGYTF. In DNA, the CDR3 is TGTGCCTGCAGCGTAGAGAGCTCCTATGGCTACACCTTC.